This passage covers 9 T cell receptor beta chains from one sample sequenced in a study of T cell responses to AZD1222 COVID-19 vaccine. Assay: immunoSEQ multiplex PCR; the TCRdb copy retains only in-frame clones and omits some. The table records about 140,000 clones, 91% of them present only once. Material: peripheral blood, obtained 28 days after the second dose of the MenACWY control vaccine. Receptor source: an adult who received the MenACWY meningococcal vaccine as a control.

Notes on this clone: The junction departs from germline at one end; a sequencing error may be responsible. V is TRBV9 and J is TRBJ2-2; no clear D. Germline values: CDR1 SGDLS, CDR2 YYNGEE. The CDR3 consists of 15 residues. The CDR3 protein is CASSVAGSPTGELFF. CDR3 DNA sequence: TGTGCCAGCAGCGTAGCCGGCAGCCCTACCGGAGAGCTGTTTTTT.

This chain uses TRBV5-1 with TRBJ2-5; 9 positions match TRBD1. V shed 0 bases, J shed 5 bases, and the junction held 8 bases outside the gene matches. Looked up from germline, CDR1 is SGHRS and CDR2 is YFSETQ. This CDR3 region has 16 residues. CDR3 protein: CASSLANGQGTETQYF. CDR3 coding DNA: TGCGCCAGCAGCTTGGCCAATGGACAGGGGACGGAGACCCAGTACTTC.

This chain connects TRBV27 to TRBJ1-6; the match to TRBD1 covers 8 bases. Germline V gene lookup returns CDR1 MNHEY and CDR2 SMNVEV (reference sequence). V lost 6 bases to trimming and J lost 8 bases; unmatched junction nucleotides: 9. The CDR3 is 15 residues long. The CDR3: CASRAQGAQHSPLHF. The CDR3, as DNA: TGTGCCAGCAGGGCGCAGGGGGCACAACATTCACCCCTCCACTTT.

This sequence joins TRBV5-5 and TRBJ1-1, with unresolved D. The CDR3 is made up of 15 amino acids. Germline V CDR1 and CDR2: SGHKS, YYEKEE (reference sequence). The V gene lost 1 base and the J gene lost 0 bases, with 10 bases spanning the gap. The CDR3 region has the DNA TGTGCCAGCAGCTTGCGTGCGCTCCTGAACACTGAAGCTTTCTTT. Protein sequence: CASSLRALLNTEAFF.

V is TRBV11-2 and J is TRBJ1-4; the D gene is possibly TRBD1 (6 bases). V was pared by 5 bases and J by 2 bases, with 12 bases between. CDR3 size: 15 residues. The germline V gene encodes CDR1 SGHAT and CDR2 FQNNGV. The CDR3 region is CASSQTGATNEKLFF. Written as DNA, the CDR3 is TGTGCCAGCAGCCAGACGGGGGCGACTAATGAAAAACTGTTTTTT.

The chain uses TRBV6-2 or TRBV6-3 and TRBJ2-2; 9 nucleotides align to TRBD1. V was clipped by 5 bases and J by 0 bases; unmatched bases: 7. From germline, CDR1 is MNHEY and CDR2 SVGEGT. The CDR3 consists of 17 residues. The CDR3 nucleotides read TGTGCCAGCAGTAGAAAGGGACAGGGAGCGAACACCGGGGAGCTGTTTTTT. This translates into CASSRKGQGANTGELFF.

The chain has TRBV7-3 and TRBJ2-1, with a possible D match to TRBD1 (6 bases). The CDR3 is made up of 16 amino acids. Per the germline V gene, CDR1 is SGHTA and CDR2 is FQGTGA. V was shortened by 5 bases and J by 4 bases, with 18 bases between the two germline ends. The CDR3 loop reads CASSIRPGQTYNEQFF. The CDR3 nucleotides read TGTGCCAGCAGCATCCGACCGGGACAAACGTACAATGAGCAGTTCTTC.

The V and J genes are TRBV15 and TRBJ2-2, with 12 bases aligning to TRBD1. V was pared by 3 bases and J by 2 bases, with 1 base of the junction left unmatched. The CDR3 consists of 16 residues. CDR1 is LNHNV, CDR2 YYDKDF, per germline (reference sequence). For the CDR3, the DNA is TGTGCCACCAGCAGGGGACAGGGGGCTAACACCGGGGAGCTGTTTTTT. This encodes CATSRGQGANTGELFF. Supplemented by reference TRBV15 and TRBJ2-2, the full variable domain reads DAMVIQNPRYQVTQFGKPVTLSCSQTLNHNVMYWYQQKSSQAPKLLFHYYDKDFNNEADTPDNFQSRRPNTSFCFLDIRSPGLGDTAMYLCATSRGQGANTGELFFGEGSRLTVL.

In this sample, this clone turned up a few times. This chain uses TRBV6-1 with TRBJ2-1; 8 bases are shared with TRBD2. Germline-derived CDR1 and CDR2 are MNHNS and SASEGT. The CDR3 consists of 15 residues. V gave up 2 bases and J gave up 0 bases; unmatched junction bases: 0. The CDR3 region has the DNA TGTGCCAGCAGTGAACTAGCGGGCTCCTACAATGAGCAGTTCTTC. Its translation is CASSELAGSYNEQFF.